This TCR beta chain was captured by sequencing in a study of CD8+ T cells in alopecia areata. Study details: Tofacitinib administration to treated patients was oral, at 5 to 10 mg twice daily.

Points on this clone: The antigen is unknown.

This CDR3 is 13 amino acids long. Trimming took 1 base from V and 0 from J, leaving 7 bases between them. Germline assignment: CDR1 GTSNPN and CDR2 SVGIG (reference sequence). The study, taken as a whole, reports: Clonality exceeded that of normal scalp in lesional scalp, most notably in alopecia totalis/universalis.

PBMCs yielded sorted CD4+ and CD8+ T cells. RNA was isolated and reverse transcribed to cDNA, the sequencing template. The repertoire was sequenced with immunoSEQ multiplex PCR; TCRdb's copy has only in-frame clones and lacks some. The data show over 85,000 clones, about 40% seen once. The rearrangement uses TRBV30 and TRBJ2-7; D remains ambiguous. This TCR was recovered from a human donor with alopecia areata. The sequenced sample was CD4+ T cells sorted from blood. DNA for the CDR3: TGTGCCTGGAGTGACGGAAGCTCCTACGAGCAGTACTTC. Its translation: CAWSDGSSYEQYF.